Listed below are T cell receptor beta chains from one sample, sequenced in a study of cytomegalovirus exposure and HLA in healthy donors. The method was immunoSEQ multiplex PCR; TCRdb's version includes in-frame clones alone and lacks a portion of them. The sample carries nearly 110,000 clones, roughly 80% recorded once. The sequenced sample consisted of PBMCs. All receptors derive from a man in his sixties in good health and CMV-seronegative. Both conserved end residues are part of each CDR3. The D gene is left open where the match is weak. Clone size is not always given. Where it is, it says once, few, many or a class for expanded clones.

V gene: TRBV7-3; D gene: TRBD1; clone size: NA; J gene: TRBJ2-2; CDR3 protein: CASSSQQGAGTGELFF; CDR3 DNA: TGTGCCAGCAGCTCCCAACAGGGGGCTGGCACCGGGGAGCTGTTTTTT
V gene: TRBV5-6; D gene: TRBD1; clone size: NA; J gene: TRBJ1-4; CDR3 protein: CASSLVQGARANEKLFF; CDR3 DNA: TGTGCCAGCAGCCTCGTACAGGGGGCGCGGGCTAATGAAAAACTGTTTTTT
V gene: TRBV7-9; D gene: TRBD1; clone size: NA; J gene: TRBJ1-5; CDR3 protein: CASSWARDSYSNQPQHF; CDR3 DNA: TGTGCCAGCAGTTGGGCCCGGGACAGTTATAGCAATCAGCCCCAGCATTTT
V gene: TRBV15; D gene: NA; clone size: NA; J gene: TRBJ1-4; CDR3 protein: CATSRAPVGGKNEKLFF; CDR3 DNA: TGTGCCACCAGCAGAGCCCCTGTAGGAGGGAAGAATGAAAAACTGTTTTTT
V gene: TRBV5-5; D gene: NA; clone size: NA; J gene: TRBJ1-3; CDR3 protein: CASSLITAGNTIYF; CDR3 DNA: TGTGCCAGCAGCTTGATCACAGCTGGAAACACCATATATTTT
V gene: TRBV5-6; D gene: NA; clone size: NA; J gene: TRBJ1-4; CDR3 protein: CASSTWGGRTEKLFF; CDR3 DNA: TGTGCCAGCAGCACGTGGGGAGGGCGAACTGAAAAACTGTTTTTT
V gene: TRBV6-6; D gene: NA; clone size: NA; J gene: TRBJ1-1; CDR3 protein: CASSYGRNTEAFF; CDR3 DNA: TGTGCCAGCAGTTACGGGAGGAACACTGAAGCTTTCTTT
V gene: TRBV30; D gene: TRBD1; clone size: NA; J gene: TRBJ2-3; CDR3 protein: CAWRRQGRTDTQYF; CDR3 DNA: TGTGCCTGGAGAAGACAGGGGCGCACAGATACGCAGTATTTT
V gene: TRBV6-5; D gene: NA; clone size: few; J gene: TRBJ2-1; CDR3 protein: CASSYGGDYNEQFF; CDR3 DNA: TGTGCCAGCAGTTACGGCGGGGACTACAATGAGCAGTTCTTC
V gene: TRBV2; D gene: NA; clone size: few; J gene: TRBJ1-1; CDR3 protein: CASASDSGGTTEAFF; CDR3 DNA: TGTGCCAGCGCTTCAGACTCGGGGGGAACCACTGAAGCTTTCTTT
V gene: TRBV18; D gene: TRBD1; clone size: NA; J gene: TRBJ1-1; CDR3 protein: CASSPGQGAMEAFF; CDR3 DNA: TGTGCCAGCTCCCCGGGACAGGGGGCGATGGAAGCTTTCTTT
V gene: TRBV5-1; D gene: TRBD1; clone size: NA; J gene: TRBJ1-4; CDR3 protein: CASSQGAGGGSEKLFF; CDR3 DNA: TGCGCCAGCAGCCAAGGCGCAGGGGGCGGGAGTGAAAAACTGTTTTTT
V gene: TRBV5-1; D gene: TRBD1; clone size: few; J gene: TRBJ1-5; CDR3 protein: CASSLGTGHDQPQHF; CDR3 DNA: TGCGCCAGCAGCTTGGGGACAGGTCATGATCAGCCCCAGCATTTT
V gene: TRBV18; D gene: TRBD2; clone size: NA; J gene: TRBJ2-2; CDR3 protein: CASSPRATSGDAGELFF; CDR3 DNA: TGTGCCAGCTCACCACGTGCGACTAGCGGGGATGCCGGGGAGCTGTTTTTT
V gene: TRBV6-5; D gene: NA; clone size: NA; J gene: TRBJ2-5; CDR3 protein: CASSYSKTQYF; CDR3 DNA: TGTGCCAGCAGTTACTCCAAGACCCAGTACTTC
V gene: TRBV12-5; D gene: TRBD1; clone size: NA; J gene: TRBJ2-7; CDR3 protein: CASGLPTEPGQGARQYF; CDR3 DNA: TGTGCTAGTGGTTTGCCAACCGAACCGGGACAGGGGGCCCGGCAGTACTTC
V gene: TRBV7-2; D gene: NA; clone size: NA; J gene: TRBJ1-2; CDR3 protein: CASIAMGAGGYTF; CDR3 DNA: TGTGCCAGCATCGCAATGGGAGCGGGGGGCTACACCTTC
V gene: TRBV19; D gene: TRBD1; clone size: NA; J gene: TRBJ1-2; CDR3 protein: CASSRDRADYGYTF; CDR3 DNA: TGTGCCAGTAGTAGGGACAGGGCGGACTATGGCTACACCTTC
V gene: TRBV6-1; D gene: NA; clone size: NA; J gene: TRBJ1-2; CDR3 protein: CASSEGGRNYGYTF; CDR3 DNA: TGTGCCAGCAGTGAAGGGGGCAGAAACTATGGCTACACCTTC
V gene: TRBV5-1; D gene: NA; clone size: NA; J gene: TRBJ2-1; CDR3 protein: CASSLQRVGGNEQFF; CDR3 DNA: TGCGCCAGCAGCCTCCAGCGGGTTGGGGGCAATGAGCAGTTCTTC
V gene: TRBV30; D gene: NA; clone size: few; J gene: TRBJ2-3; CDR3 protein: CACQLREAGTDTQYF; CDR3 DNA: TGTGCCTGCCAACTCAGAGAAGCGGGCACAGATACGCAGTATTTT
V gene: TRBV6-6; D gene: TRBD1; clone size: NA; J gene: TRBJ1-1; CDR3 protein: CASSYTTGIRTEAFF; CDR3 DNA: TGTGCCAGCAGTTACACGACAGGGATCCGCACTGAAGCTTTCTTT
V gene: TRBV5-1; D gene: NA; clone size: few; J gene: TRBJ1-1; CDR3 protein: CASSLRGPEDTEAFF; CDR3 DNA: TGCGCCAGCAGCTTGAGGGGTCCTGAGGACACTGAAGCTTTCTTT
V gene: TRBV5-4; D gene: TRBD2; clone size: NA; J gene: TRBJ2-3; CDR3 protein: CASSERLAGGSTDTQYF; CDR3 DNA: TGTGCCAGCAGCGAACGACTAGCGGGGGGATCCACAGATACGCAGTATTTT
V gene: TRBV7-8; D gene: NA; clone size: NA; J gene: TRBJ2-1; CDR3 protein: CASSRPSGGYEQFF; CDR3 DNA: TGTGCCAGCAGCCGGCCGTCGGGGGGCTATGAGCAGTTCTTC
V gene: TRBV7-2; D gene: NA; clone size: NA; J gene: TRBJ1-6; CDR3 protein: CASSLEWGASSPLHF; CDR3 DNA: TGTGCCAGCAGCTTAGAATGGGGAGCGTCTTCACCCCTCCACTTT
V gene: TRBV28; D gene: NA; clone size: NA; J gene: TRBJ1-5; CDR3 protein: CASSLYGGQPQHF; CDR3 DNA: TGTGCCAGCAGTTTGTACGGGGGTCAGCCCCAGCATTTT
V gene: TRBV7-9; D gene: NA; clone size: NA; J gene: TRBJ1-6; CDR3 protein: CASSLGQGHSPLHF; CDR3 DNA: TGTGCCAGCAGCTTAGGTCAGGGCCATTCACCCCTCCACTTT
V gene: TRBV5-1; D gene: TRBD1; clone size: NA; J gene: TRBJ2-3; CDR3 protein: CASSLEGTEGDTQYF; CDR3 DNA: TGCGCCAGCAGCTTGGAGGGGACAGAAGGAGATACGCAGTATTTT
V gene: TRBV12-5; D gene: TRBD2; clone size: NA; J gene: TRBJ2-1; CDR3 protein: CASGRGGTISYNEQFF; CDR3 DNA: TGTGCTAGTGGCCGCGGGGGGACGATCTCCTACAATGAGCAGTTCTTC
V gene: TRBV5-6; D gene: NA; clone size: NA; J gene: TRBJ1-1; CDR3 protein: CASSHQSGDEYGGPEAFF; CDR3 DNA: TGTGCCAGCAGCCACCAGTCAGGGGATGAATACGGAGGACCTGAAGCTTTCTTT
V gene: TRBV15; D gene: NA; clone size: NA; J gene: TRBJ1-6; CDR3 protein: CATSNREGTLHF; CDR3 DNA: TGTGCCACCAGCAACAGGGAGGGCACCCTCCACTTT
V gene: TRBV5-8; D gene: TRBD1; clone size: NA; J gene: TRBJ1-2; CDR3 protein: CASSLPPRAPGQRYGYTF; CDR3 DNA: TGTGCCAGCAGCTTACCCCCCCGGGCCCCGGGACAGCGCTATGGCTACACCTTC
V gene: TRBV2; D gene: TRBD1; clone size: NA; J gene: TRBJ1-1; CDR3 protein: CASIMTGQGASEAFF; CDR3 DNA: TGTGCCAGCATCATGACGGGACAGGGGGCTTCTGAAGCTTTCTTT
V gene: TRBV7-9; D gene: NA; clone size: NA; J gene: TRBJ1-3; CDR3 protein: CASSLGIYSSRNSGNTIYF; CDR3 DNA: TGTGCCAGCAGCTTAGGAATTTACAGCTCCAGGAACTCTGGAAACACCATATATTTT
V gene: TRBV5-4; D gene: TRBD1; clone size: NA; J gene: TRBJ1-2; CDR3 protein: CASSSRDRGMDGYTF; CDR3 DNA: TGTGCCAGCAGCTCCCGGGACAGGGGGATGGATGGCTACACCTTC
V gene: TRBV5-1; D gene: NA; clone size: NA; J gene: TRBJ2-3; CDR3 protein: CASSPDRSNTDTQYF; CDR3 DNA: TGCGCCAGCAGTCCAGACAGATCCAACACAGATACGCAGTATTTT
V gene: TRBV19; D gene: NA; clone size: NA; J gene: TRBJ1-6; CDR3 protein: CASQGLDNSPLHF; CDR3 DNA: TGTGCCAGTCAGGGATTGGATAATTCACCCCTCCACTTT
V gene: TRBV29-1; D gene: TRBD1; clone size: NA; J gene: TRBJ2-2; CDR3 protein: CSVTGTGGTGELFF; CDR3 DNA: TGCAGCGTAACCGGGACAGGAGGAACCGGGGAGCTGTTTTTT
V gene: TRBV28; D gene: NA; clone size: NA; J gene: TRBJ1-1; CDR3 protein: CASSPAGGIKRAFF; CDR3 DNA: TGTGCCAGCAGTCCGGCGGGCGGCATTAAGAGGGCTTTCTTT
V gene: TRBV4-2; D gene: NA; clone size: NA; J gene: TRBJ2-7; CDR3 protein: CASSQGGARGVVSYEQYF; CDR3 DNA: TGTGCCAGCAGCCAAGGCGGGGCACGTGGCGTCGTCTCCTACGAGCAGTACTTC
V gene: TRBV19; D gene: NA; clone size: NA; J gene: TRBJ2-5; CDR3 protein: CASSIRGALQETQYF; CDR3 DNA: TGTGCCAGTAGTATCCGCGGGGCACTTCAAGAGACCCAGTACTTC
V gene: TRBV7-2; D gene: NA; clone size: NA; J gene: TRBJ1-3; CDR3 protein: CASSLSGTRGGNTIYF; CDR3 DNA: TGTGCCAGCAGCCTATCCGGGACACGGGGAGGAAACACCATATATTTT
V gene: TRBV10-3; D gene: TRBD1; clone size: NA; J gene: TRBJ2-7; CDR3 protein: CAISAPDRGSYEQYF; CDR3 DNA: TGTGCCATCAGTGCCCCAGACAGGGGCTCCTACGAGCAGTACTTC
V gene: TRBV5-5; D gene: NA; clone size: NA; J gene: TRBJ2-3; CDR3 protein: CASSLYSTDTQYF; CDR3 DNA: TGTGCCAGCAGCTTGTATAGCACAGATACGCAGTATTTT
V gene: TRBV6-1; D gene: NA; clone size: NA; J gene: TRBJ2-5; CDR3 protein: CASSAKPLTGETQYF; CDR3 DNA: TGTGCCAGCAGTGCGAAGCCACTCACGGGGGAGACCCAGTACTTC
V gene: TRBV19; D gene: TRBD2; clone size: NA; J gene: TRBJ2-5; CDR3 protein: CASSPGSGGVGLRETQYF; CDR3 DNA: TGTGCCAGTAGCCCCGGGAGCGGGGGGGTAGGGTTGAGAGAGACCCAGTACTTC
V gene: TRBV6-5; D gene: NA; clone size: NA; J gene: TRBJ1-2; CDR3 protein: CASSYSPTVNYGYTF; CDR3 DNA: TGTGCCAGCAGTTACTCCCCGACAGTTAACTATGGCTACACCTTC
V gene: TRBV29-1; D gene: NA; clone size: NA; J gene: TRBJ1-5; CDR3 protein: CSVEGGDGQPQHF; CDR3 DNA: TGCAGCGTTGAAGGGGGGGATGGTCAGCCCCAGCATTTT
V gene: TRBV11-2; D gene: NA; clone size: NA; J gene: TRBJ1-4; CDR3 protein: CASSSRGGGNEKLFF; CDR3 DNA: TGTGCCAGCAGCTCTAGGGGGGGAGGGAATGAAAAACTGTTTTTT
V gene: TRBV27; D gene: NA; clone size: once; J gene: TRBJ1-2; CDR3 protein: CASSRRAEGYGYTF; CDR3 DNA: TGTGCCAGCAGTCGACGGGCCGAGGGCTATGGCTACACCTTC
V gene: TRBV7-2; D gene: TRBD1; clone size: NA; J gene: TRBJ1-2; CDR3 protein: CASSLAGQLNYGYTF; CDR3 DNA: TGTGCCAGCAGCTTAGCGGGACAGCTCAACTATGGCTACACCTTC